This T cell receptor (beta chain) was sequenced in a study of cytomegalovirus exposure and HLA in healthy donors. Study-level information: Earlier, 100 million to 130 million unique TCR beta sequences were recovered from around 200 million T cells by an analysis.

The CDR3 is 15 amino acids. Germline CDR1 reads LNHDA; CDR2 reads SQIVND (reference sequence). Germline trimming cut 7 bases from V and 9 bases from J; bases unmatched to any gene: 10. PCR used 60 Vbeta primers and 13 Jbeta primers. Only in-frame clones appear in the TCRdb table, and some are missing; sequencing was by immunoSEQ multiplex PCR. The repertoire includes about 150,000 clones, around 80% of them detected once, and 5.6% sits in the top ten. This clone turned up a few times. Its antigen is unknown. Study findings and constraints: In vitro, a few CMV-associated chains proved specific for CMV antigens.

The rearrangement links TRBV19 to TRBJ2-1; 12 bases match TRBD2. The origin of this receptor is a middle-aged woman in good health and CMV-seropositive. Sequenced: PBMCs. CDR3 amino acids: CASTTGTSGRLEQFF. The CDR3 DNA sequence: TGTGCCAGTACCACCGGCACTAGCGGGAGGCTTGAGCAGTTCTTC.